This T cell receptor (beta chain) originates from a study of OX40 agonist ivuxolimab in advanced cancers. Turning to the study itself: Every 2 weeks, patients received ivuxolimab intravenously, dosed at 0.01 to 10 mg/kg. Prior anti-PD-1, anti-PD-L1 or anti-CTLA-4 therapy did not bar entry, and approximately 40% had some.

The V gene's germline CDR1 is SGHVS and CDR2 FNYEAQ. V was shortened by 0 bases and J by 3 bases, with 11 bases between the two germline ends. The length of the CDR3 is 15 residues. The table came from immunoSEQ multiplex PCR; TCRdb's copy has only in-frame clones and leaves some out. The sample holds around 80,000 clones, about 90% seen once. Study-wide results and caveats: Normalized T-cell clonal expansion was also low in some nonresponders. Clones of CD4+ and CD8+ blood T cells grew by week 6 at doses of 0.1 to 3.0 mg/kg.

A word on this clone: Antigen unknown.

The source of this sequence is an adult with an advanced solid tumor such as melanoma, head and neck, liver or kidney cancer. This chain joins TRBV7-6 and TRBJ2-5; possible D gene TRBD2, 6 bases. This specimen consisted of CD4+ or CD8+ T cells sorted from blood, obtained in a trial of the OX40 agonist ivuxolimab. CDR3 nucleotides: TGTGCCAGCAGCTTAGCGCCCGGGGAGGAAGAGACCCAGTACTTC. Its protein product is CASSLAPGEEETQYF.